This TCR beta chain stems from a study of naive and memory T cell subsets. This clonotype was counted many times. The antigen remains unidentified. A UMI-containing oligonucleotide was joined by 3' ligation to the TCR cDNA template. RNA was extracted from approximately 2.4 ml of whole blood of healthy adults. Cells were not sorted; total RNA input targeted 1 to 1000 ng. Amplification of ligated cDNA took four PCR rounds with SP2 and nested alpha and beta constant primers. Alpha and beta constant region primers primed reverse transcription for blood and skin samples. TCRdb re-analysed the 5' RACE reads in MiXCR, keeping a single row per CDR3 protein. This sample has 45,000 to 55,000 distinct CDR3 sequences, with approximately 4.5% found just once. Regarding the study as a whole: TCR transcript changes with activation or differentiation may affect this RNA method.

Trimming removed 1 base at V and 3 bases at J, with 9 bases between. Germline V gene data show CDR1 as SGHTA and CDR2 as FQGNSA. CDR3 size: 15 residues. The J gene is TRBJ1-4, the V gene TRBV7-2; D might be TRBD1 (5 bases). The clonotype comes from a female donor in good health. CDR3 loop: CASSLVTAANEKLFF. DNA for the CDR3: TGTGCCAGCAGCTTAGTGACAGCAGCTAATGAAAAACTGTTTTTT.